This passage covers 14 T cell receptor beta chains from one sample sequenced in a study of cytomegalovirus exposure and HLA in healthy donors. PCR was performed using 60 Vbeta and 13 Jbeta primers. This table comes from immunoSEQ multiplex PCR, and its TCRdb copy is limited to in-frame clones, with some not included. The sample includes 110,000 to 150,000 clones, about 70% of them seen just once. Material for sequencing was PBMCs. The receptor source for this set is a man aged 60 to 69 in good health and CMV-seronegative.

The chain couples TRBV19 to TRBJ2-7, with 9 bases matching TRBD2. The CDR3 runs to 16 residues. V was clipped by 3 bases and J by 0 bases; unmatched bases: 6. The germline V gene encodes CDR1 LNHDA and CDR2 SQIVND (reference sequence). The CDR3 bases are TGTGCCAGTAGTATTGGGGCTAGCGGGGACTCCTACGAGCAGTACTTC. Translated, it gives CASSIGASGDSYEQYF.

The chain recombines TRBV4-3 with TRBJ1-4; 10 bases line up with TRBD1. Germline lookup yields CDR1 LGHNA and CDR2 YSLEER. V was clipped by 4 bases and J by 8 bases; unmatched bases: 7. The CDR3 is 15 residues long. The CDR3 nucleotides are TGCGCCAGCAGCCCCGACAGGGGGCATGGGGAAAAACTGTTTTTT. It codes for CASSPDRGHGEKLFF.

Note on this clone: Other nucleotide sequences from this sample produce the same CDR3. The chain links TRBV19 to TRBJ1-2, with unresolved D. The germline gives CDR1 LNHDA, CDR2 SQIVND (reference sequence). V dropped 4 bases and J dropped 2 bases, with 11 bases sitting between them. The CDR3 covers 14 residues. CDR3 region: CASSTRTGNYGYTF. CDR3 sequence (DNA): TGTGCCAGTAGTACCCGGACGGGGAACTATGGCTACACCTTC.

This chain connects TRBV25-1 to TRBJ2-7, with D maybe TRBD2 (6 bases). The CDR3 consists of 13 residues. Per the germline V gene, CDR1 is MGHDK and CDR2 is SYGVNS. CDR3 in amino acids: CGTGTPGSYEQYF. In DNA form, the CDR3 reads TGTGGCACCGGGACTCCGGGTTCCTACGAGCAGTACTTC.

This chain connects TRBV19 to TRBJ1-1; D uncertain. This CDR3 spans 12 amino acids. The V end was cut by 6 bases, the J end by 0 bases, with 5 bases between. Per the germline V gene, CDR1 is LNHDA and CDR2 is SQIVND (reference sequence). CDR3 nucleotides: TGTGCCAGTAGCGAGATGAACACTGAAGCTTTCTTT. Its protein is CASSEMNTEAFF.

This clone was counted a single time. The genes are TRBV19 and TRBJ2-3; D perhaps matches TRBD2 (6 bases). Germline values: CDR1 LNHDA, CDR2 SQIVND (reference sequence). CDR3 length equals 15 residues. V lost 5 bases and J lost 2, with 14 bases in between. The CDR3 DNA is TGTGCCAGTAGTGTCACTAGCCCTCCCACAGATACGCAGTATTTT. Protein sequence: CASSVTSPPTDTQYF.

The gene calls are TRBV2 and TRBJ2-4, with D possibly TRBD2 on 6 matching bases. The CDR3 length is 15 residues. Germline V CDR1 and CDR2: SNHLY, FYNNEI. With 5 bases removed from V and 0 bases from J, the gap between germline ends came to 11 bases. The CDR3 nucleotides read TGTGCCAGCAGTACGGGGACTGTAGCCAAAAACATTCAGTACTTC. Its protein is CASSTGTVAKNIQYF.

This clone was recorded once. The chain is built from TRBV6-1 and TRBJ2-7, with TRBD2 matching 8 bases. CDR1 is MNHNS and CDR2 is SASEGT in the germline V gene. V was clipped by 2 bases and J by 2 bases; unmatched bases: 2. CDR3 size: 14 residues. The DNA for the CDR3 is TGTGCCAGCAGTGAACGGGAGGGCCCCTACGAGCAGTACTTC. Residues: CASSEREGPYEQYF.

V is TRBV28 and J is TRBJ2-5; D is uncertain. This CDR3 is 14 amino acids long. Germline CDR1 and CDR2: MDHEN and SYDVKM. V shed 6 bases and J shed 0 bases, with 11 bases lying between them. The CDR3 sequence: CASSSHSYQETQYF. The CDR3 nucleotides are TGTGCCAGCAGCTCCCACAGCTACCAAGAGACCCAGTACTTC.

The rearrangement joins TRBV19 to TRBJ2-1; the match to TRBD1 covers 10 bases. V lost 0 bases, J lost 5 bases, and 4 bases stayed unmatched. The germline gives CDR1 LNHDA, CDR2 SQIVND (reference sequence). The CDR3 is 16 residues long. CDR3 loop: CASSIDEGTGDNEQFF. Written as DNA, the CDR3 is TGTGCCAGTAGTATAGATGAAGGGACAGGGGACAATGAGCAGTTCTTC.

This chain connects TRBV2 to TRBJ1-5, with 11 bases aligning to TRBD1. V shed 5 bases and J 2 bases; nucleotides not matched to a gene: 14. CDR3 length: 19 amino acids. Germline CDR1 SNHLY, CDR2 FYNNEI. The CDR3 sequence: CASSTSGTGGSVGNQPQHF. CDR3 bases: TGTGCCAGCAGTACATCCGGGACAGGGGGATCCGTTGGCAATCAGCCCCAGCATTTT.

This clone was seen more than once but under ten times. This chain joins TRBV10-3 and TRBJ1-1, with a weak D call TRBD1 (5 bases). In germline, CDR1 is ENHRY, CDR2 SYGVKD. There are 13 residues in the CDR3. Trimming stripped 0 bases from V and 13 bases from J, with 15 bases between. CDR3 protein: CAISESTGVVGFF. The CDR3 DNA reads as TGTGCCATCAGTGAGTCAACGGGGGTAGTGGGTTTCTTT.

V and J are TRBV28 and TRBJ1-1; a weak D match, TRBD1 (5 bases). The CDR3 is 16 residues long. Germline V CDR1 and CDR2: MDHEN, SYDVKM. Trimming cost V 5 bases and J 1 base, with 17 bases left between them. The CDR3 DNA is TGTGCCAGCAGTCTCCCCTGGGGGGAAGGGAACACTGAAGCTTTCTTT. Translation gives CASSLPWGEGNTEAFF.

The genes are TRBV6-5 and TRBJ1-1; a weak D match, TRBD1 (6 bases). The CDR3 is made up of 15 amino acids. Trimming left V 2 bases short and J 1 base short, with 11 bases between. Germline-derived CDR1 and CDR2 are MNHEY and SVGAGI. CDR3 bases: TGTGCCAGCAGTTACAACAGGGCTTCGAACACTGAAGCTTTCTTT. Its translation: CASSYNRASNTEAFF.